This T cell receptor beta chain derives from a study of response to subunit inactivated influenza vaccine. TCRdb reprocessed the RT-PCR reads with MiXCR, giving one entry per CDR3 protein. The sample holds about 650,000 distinct CDR3 sequences; around 16% are singletons and the top ten take 11%. This clonotype showed up many times. The CDR3 is 13 residues long. Germline V gene data show CDR1 as DFQATT and CDR2 as SNEGSKA (reference sequence). Trimming took 2 bases from V and 6 from J, leaving 8 bases between them. Here the sequenced sample was PBMCs from blood, taken about 13 days after vaccination. This chain links TRBV20-1 with TRBJ1-6, with no clear D. The TCR comes from a man aged 45-65 years who received an inactivated influenza vaccine. The CDR3 is CSARRTANSPLHF. The DNA of the CDR3 is TGCAGTGCTAGACGTACGGCTAATTCACCCCTCCACTTT.